The next 18 T cell receptor beta chains were all read from a single sample in a study of CD8+ T cells in alopecia areata. Sequencing used cDNA as its template, made by extracting RNA and reverse transcribing it. Only in-frame clones appear in the TCRdb table, and some are missing; sequencing was by immunoSEQ multiplex PCR. Of roughly 130,000 clones in the sample, 50% to 60% are singletons; the top ten hold 4.5%. Source: CD4+ T cells sorted from blood, taken at week 0. The receptor set was obtained from a human donor with alopecia areata.

The chain is built from TRBV6-5 and TRBJ1-1; the D is unclear. The CDR3 consists of 15 residues. V was cut by 5 bases and J by 0 bases, with 13 bases left in between. Germline-derived CDR1 and CDR2 are MNHEY and SVGAGI. This CDR3 reads CASSRKNLVNTEAFF. The CDR3 DNA follows: TGTGCCAGCAGTCGAAAGAACCTCGTGAACACTGAAGCTTTCTTT.

In its sample, this clone was seen a few times. The chain is built from TRBV18 and TRBJ1-1, with TRBD1 identical over 7 bases. The J segment lost 4 bases and the V segment lost 3 bases, leaving 5 bases of the junction unmatched. Per the germline V gene, CDR1 is KGHSH and CDR2 is LQKENI. The CDR3 has 14 residues. The CDR3 DNA reads as TGTGCCAGCTCACCTGGACAGGTGATCACTGAAGCTTTCTTT. It yields the protein CASSPGQVITEAFF.

V is TRBV30 and J is TRBJ1-2; D is unclear. Germline loops: CDR1 GTSNPN, CDR2 SVGIG (reference sequence). V was trimmed by 0 bases and J by 8 bases, leaving 7 bases between them. This CDR3 comprises 11 residues. As DNA, the CDR3 is TGTGCCTGGAGTGTATTTGAGGGCTACACCTTC. It is translated as CAWSVFEGYTF.

In this sample, this clone turned up a few times. This chain's CDR3 is CASTPGLAEGYEQYF. In DNA, the CDR3 is TGTGCCAGCACCCCGGGACTAGCGGAGGGGTACGAGCAGTACTTC. This chain links TRBV9 with TRBJ2-7; 11 bases are a match to TRBD2. The CDR3 totals 15 residues. Looked up from germline, CDR1 is SGDLS and CDR2 is YYNGEE. The trim removed 6 bases at V and 4 bases at J, leaving 9 bases unmatched.

The V gene is TRBV11-2, the J gene TRBJ2-7; no clear D gene. Germline CDR1 SGHAT, CDR2 FQNNGV. V gave up 5 bases and J gave up 2 bases, with 4 bases separating them. The CDR3 has 11 residues. CDR3 in DNA: TGTGCCAGCAGCGCCGCCTACGAGCAGTACTTC. Translated: CASSAAYEQYF.

This clone was seen at least ten times. Other DNA sequences in this sample translate to the same CDR3. This rearrangement joins TRBV19 to TRBJ2-3; no clear D gene. This CDR3 has 12 residues. Germline V gene data show CDR1 as LNHDA and CDR2 as SQIVND (reference sequence). Trimming shortened V by 5 bases and J by 1 base, and 4 bases separated the two germline ends. The CDR3: CASSPGTDTQYF. In DNA, the CDR3 is TGTGCCAGTAGTCCCGGCACAGATACGCAGTATTTT.

V usage is TRBV7-2 and J usage is TRBJ2-2, with D perhaps TRBD2 (5 bases). Germline V lookup: CDR1 SGHTA, CDR2 FQGNSA. V was cut by 8 bases and J by 2 bases, with 12 bases left in between. This CDR3 has 14 residues. In nucleotides, the CDR3 is TGTGCCAGCCGGGGTGCAACTAACACCGGGGAGCTGTTTTTT. Protein product: CASRGATNTGELFF.

The gene calls are TRBV7-3 and TRBJ2-2; the D gene is possibly TRBD1 (6 bases). The length of the CDR3 is 16 residues. V was clipped by 6 bases and J by 0 bases, with 14 bases between them. Germline loops: CDR1 SGHTA, CDR2 FQGTGA. The CDR3 loop is CASSRKTGANTGELFF. CDR3 bases: TGTGCCAGCAGTCGTAAGACAGGAGCGAACACCGGGGAGCTGTTTTTT.

This clone was counted a single time. The chain uses TRBV5-1 and TRBJ2-2; D is uncertain. The CDR3 has 14 residues. Deletions cut 0 bases from V and 6 bases from J, with 9 bases between. Germline CDR1 SGHRS, CDR2 YFSETQ. The CDR3: CASSLALGPGELFF. DNA of the CDR3: TGCGCCAGCAGCTTGGCCCTCGGTCCCGGGGAGCTGTTTTTT.

The rearrangement uses TRBV19 and TRBJ2-5; D not certain. Germline assignment: CDR1 LNHDA and CDR2 SQIVND (reference sequence). The CDR3 sequence is 10 residues long. V was cut by 8 bases and J by 2 bases, with 3 bases left in between. CDR3 sequence reads: CASGQETQYF. CDR3 nucleotide sequence: TGTGCCAGTGGACAAGAGACCCAGTACTTC. Full variable domain (rest looked up from reference TRBV19 and TRBJ2-5): DGGITQSPKYLFRKEGQNVTLSCEQNLNHDAMYWYRQDPGQGLRLIYYSQIVNDFQKGDIAEGYSVSREKKESFPLTVTSAQKNPTAFYLCASGQETQYFGPGTRLLVL.

The gene calls are TRBV18 and TRBJ2-7; D assignment may be TRBD1 or TRBD2 (5 bases each). This CDR3 region has 15 residues. CDR1 and CDR2 (germline): KGHSH, LQKENI. V lost 2 bases and J 6 bases, leaving 17 bases between the germline ends. The CDR3 DNA reads as TGTGCCAGCTCACCAAGAGGGGACCCTGGCTCCGAGCAGTACTTC. It codes for CASSPRGDPGSEQYF.

The sample holds a few counts of this clone. The J gene is TRBJ2-2, the V gene TRBV11-2; 10 positions match TRBD2. CDR3 length equals 15 residues. The J segment lost 5 bases and the V segment lost 3 bases, leaving 3 bases of the junction unmatched. CDR1 is SGHAT, CDR2 FQNNGV, per germline. The CDR3 bases are TGTGCCAGCAGCTTCAGTAGCGGGAGGACCGGGGAGCTGTTTTTT. Translation gives CASSFSSGRTGELFF.

V gene TRBV2 combines with J gene TRBJ1-1; D is unresolved. Germline CDR1 reads SNHLY; CDR2 reads FYNNEI. The ends were cut back, 7 bases at V and 1 base at J, with 10 bases in the middle. The CDR3 sequence is 13 residues long. For the CDR3, the DNA is TGTGCCAGCACCCCTACCGCGAACACTGAAGCTTTCTTT. Protein sequence: CASTPTANTEAFF.

The chain couples TRBV7-2 to TRBJ2-2; a possible D gene is TRBD1 (5 bases). The V end was cut by 0 bases, the J end by 2 bases, with 10 bases between. The CDR3 is 16 amino acids. CDR1 SGHTA and CDR2 FQGNSA come from the germline V gene. CDR3 protein: CASSLASGHNTGELFF. The CDR3 coding sequence is TGTGCCAGCAGCTTAGCTTCCGGACATAACACCGGGGAGCTGTTTTTT.

This rearrangement joins TRBV28 to TRBJ1-5; 8 bases fit TRBD1. V shed 4 bases, J shed 2 bases, and the junction held 4 bases outside the gene matches. Germline V gene data show CDR1 as MDHEN and CDR2 as SYDVKM. CDR3 length: 15 residues. The CDR3 DNA sequence: TGTGCCAGCAGTTCAGGGGGCGTCGGCAATCAGCCCCAGCATTTT. Its translation is CASSSGGVGNQPQHF.

The genes are TRBV6-6 and TRBJ2-5; no definite D call. This CDR3 comprises 14 residues. Germline CDR1 MNHNY, CDR2 SVGAGI (reference sequence). V was cut by 2 bases and J by 4 bases, with 11 bases left in between. CDR3 coding DNA: TGTGCCAGCAGTTACCCGGAGCCGGGAGAGACCCAGTACTTC. It specifies CASSYPEPGETQYF.

V usage is TRBV9 and J usage is TRBJ1-1, with TRBD1 matching 11 bases. In germline, CDR1 is SGDLS, CDR2 YYNGEE. The CDR3 runs to 16 residues. V was pared by 3 bases and J by 0 bases, with 4 bases of the junction left unmatched. The CDR3 loop is CASSAGQGGMNTEAFF. The CDR3, as DNA: TGTGCCAGCAGCGCGGGACAGGGGGGTATGAACACTGAAGCTTTCTTT.

The chain uses TRBV9 and TRBJ2-1, with 13 bases fitting TRBD2. Unmatched junction bases numbered 7, after V lost 4 bases and J lost 12 bases. Germline CDR1 reads SGDLS; CDR2 reads YYNGEE. The CDR3 totals 14 residues. CDR3 in DNA: TGTGCCAGCAGCCCAAGGACTAGCGGGGGTCTGCAGTTCTTC. It translates to CASSPRTSGGLQFF.